This T cell receptor beta chain was identified in a study of vaccination effects on CD4 cells after COVID-19. The study's findings and limits: Clones arising from infection and from vaccination showed marked clonal contraction late after vaccination.

Data came from immunoSEQ multiplex PCR; TCRdb stores just in-frame clones and leaves some out. This sample has 70,000 to 95,000 clones; over 75% occur once, and the top ten carry around 1%. On this clone itself: Its antigen is not identified.

ViraFEST assay sequencing came after antigen-specific CD4+ T cells were expanded with viral peptide pools. Subsequent to roughly 10 days of culture, CD4+ T cells were isolated. Each participant received a vaccine that was either BNT162b2 or mRNA-1273, given as two doses. Having tested negative for nucleocapsid antibodies, the vaccine recipients showed no prior SARS-CoV-2 infection. About 2.1 million PBMC were placed in each well, which was supplemented with roughly 9.1 IU/ml IL-2 and around 9.5 ug/ml peptides. Cultures received IL-2 medium that replaced half the medium on days 3 and 7. This sequence originates from a human donor who received a COVID-19 vaccine. The sample consisted of CD4+ T cells from PBMCs cultured with HCoV-OC43 spike peptides, taken after COVID-19 vaccination. This sample's subset: HCoV-OC43 spike overlapping peptide pool stimulation.

This chain's CDR3 is CAWSVRVGPDSPLHF. CDR3 DNA: TGTGCCTGGAGTGTACGAGTAGGGCCGGATTCACCCCTCCACTTT. The V call is TRBV30, the J call TRBJ1-6, with unresolved D. Germline V gene lookup returns CDR1 GTSNPN and CDR2 SVGIG (reference sequence). Trimming removed 0 bases from V and 8 bases from J, with 14 bases in between. This CDR3 is 15 amino acids long.